This TCR beta chain was sequenced for a study of beta chain features in type 1 diabetes. With 2 bases removed from V and 3 bases from J, the gap between germline ends came to 6 bases. This CDR3 region has 13 residues. The germline CDR1 and CDR2 sequences are MNHEY and SVGAGI. Investigators reverse transcribed all isolated RNA, so they sequenced expressed TCRB transcripts. The assay was immunoSEQ multiplex PCR, and TCRdb's table has in-frame clones only and misses some. This table holds fewer than 400,000 clones, less than 9.5% found once. The TCR sequence derives from a young woman in good health. The sequencing input was central memory CD4+ T cells from blood. V and J are TRBV6-5 and TRBJ2-3; D not resolved. DNA for the CDR3: TGTGCCAGCAGTTACCGGCGAACAGATACGCAGTATTTT. It translates to CASSYRRTDTQYF.